The rows below give T cell receptor beta chains drawn from one sample of a study of blood T cells in healthy people across ages. In TCRdb, the 5' RACE reads were re-called with MiXCR into one record per CDR3 protein. The data show about 930,000 distinct CDR3 sequences, about 29% seen once. The same specimen was also included in a second study, on T cells of mothers and their children.

Material for sequencing was blood. Receptors were obtained from a woman between 40 and 50 years old in good health. The CDR3 runs from the conserved cysteine through the conserved F or W. The D gene is left open where the match is weak. The size of a clone is reported for some rows only, either as once, few or many, or as a class for expanded clones.

cdr3_aa	cdr3_nt	clone_size	v_call	j_call	d_call
CSASRQGNEQFF	TGCAGTGCATCTAGACAGGGCAATGAGCAGTTCTTC	many	TRBV20-1	TRBJ2-1	TRBD1
CASSLGPIRGSNEKLFF	TGTGCCAGCAGCTTAGGTCCTATCCGGGGGTCAAATGAAAAACTGTTTTTT	few	TRBV7-2	TRBJ1-4	NA
CSCSPGRDYEQYF	TGCAGCTGCTCGCCTGGGCGAGACTACGAGCAGTACTTC	many	TRBV20-1	TRBJ2-7	NA
CAWSPRVGGYTF	TGTGCCTGGAGCCCGAGAGTGGGTGGCTACACCTTC	few	TRBV30	TRBJ1-2	NA
CASSSQGDQPQHF	TGTGCCAGCAGTTCTCAGGGGGATCAGCCCCAGCATTTT	NA	TRBV12-3/TRBV12-4	TRBJ1-5	TRBD1
CASSETGEEKLFF	TGTGCCAGCAGCGAGACAGGTGAAGAAAAACTGTTTTTT	NA	TRBV9	TRBJ1-4	NA
CASRPVDSSYEQYF	TGTGCTAGTAGGCCCGTAGATTCCTCCTACGAGCAGTACTTC	NA	TRBV28	TRBJ2-7	NA
CSASGALQGGAYNEQFF	TGCAGTGCCTCGGGGGCCCTTCAGGGCGGGGCCTACAATGAGCAGTTCTTC	many	TRBV20-1	TRBJ2-1	NA
CASSYSTGGFGYTF	TGTGCCAGCAGTTATTCGACAGGGGGATTTGGCTACACCTTC	many	TRBV6-6	TRBJ1-2	TRBD1
CASSEYAGGREQFF	TGTGCCAGCAGTGAATATGCGGGGGGCCGCGAGCAGTTCTTC	many	TRBV25-1	TRBJ2-1	TRBD2
CASSLFRVYEQYF	TGTGCCAGCAGTTTATTTCGTGTCTACGAGCAGTACTTC	many	TRBV12-3/TRBV12-4	TRBJ2-7	NA
CASSLGDRAILPSYEQYF	TGTGCCAGCAGCTTGGGGGACAGAGCCATTCTACCGTCCTACGAGCAGTACTTC	NA	TRBV7-2	TRBJ2-7	TRBD1
CSATQGANYGYTF	TGCAGTGCGACCCAGGGAGCTAACTATGGCTACACCTTC	few	TRBV20-1	TRBJ1-2	NA
CASSPDTYGYTF	TGTGCCAGCAGTCCTGACACGTATGGCTACACCTTC	many	TRBV27	TRBJ1-2	NA
CASSQEPRGATNEKLFF	TGCGCCAGCAGCCAAGAGCCCAGGGGTGCAACTAATGAAAAACTGTTTTTT	few	TRBV4-3	TRBJ1-4	NA
CASSRTGLAGVSSYSEQYF	TGTGCCAGCAGTCGAACGGGACTAGCGGGGGTTAGCTCCTACAGTGAGCAGTACTTC	NA	TRBV6-2/TRBV6-3	TRBJ2-4	TRBD2
CASSLLTGGLETQYF	TGTGCCAGCAGCTTGTTGACAGGGGGCTTGGAGACCCAGTACTTC	many	TRBV7-2	TRBJ2-5	TRBD1
CASSLVRGPAEAFF	TGTGCCAGCAGCTTAGTAAGGGGGCCGGCTGAAGCTTTCTTT	few	TRBV7-2	TRBJ1-1	TRBD1
CASSQEKVRGNYEQYF	TGCGCCAGCAGCCAAGAGAAGGTCAGGGGGAACTACGAGCAGTACTTC	few	TRBV4-1	TRBJ2-7	TRBD1
CASNRQGPSTDTQYF	TGTGCCAGCAACCGACAGGGGCCTTCCACAGATACGCAGTATTTT	NA	TRBV14	TRBJ2-3	TRBD1
CASAEGQGANQPQHF	TGTGCCAGCGCCGAGGGACAGGGGGCCAATCAGCCCCAGCATTTT	few	TRBV6-2/TRBV6-3	TRBJ1-5	TRBD1
CASSLREGSGPQGKLFF	TGTGCCAGCAGCCTTCGGGAGGGGTCGGGACCGCAGGGAAAACTGTTTTTT	NA	TRBV5-5	TRBJ1-4	NA
CASSQALSGNTIYF	TGCGCCAGCAGCCAAGCCCTATCTGGAAACACCATATATTTT	few	TRBV4-3	TRBJ1-3	NA
CASRNKGRGRRNQPQHF	TGTGCCAGCAGAAACAAGGGGAGGGGCAGACGAAATCAGCCCCAGCATTTT	NA	TRBV7-3	TRBJ1-5	NA
CASSKVRQYF	TGTGCCAGCAGTAAGGTTCGGCAGTACTTC	many	TRBV28	TRBJ2-7	NA
CASSFNRGNEQFF	TGTGCCAGCAGTTTCAACAGGGGCAATGAGCAGTTCTTC	many	TRBV27	TRBJ2-1	TRBD1
CASSSAGQGAIEKLFF	TGTGCCAGCAGTTCGGCCGGACAGGGGGCGATCGAAAAACTGTTTTTT	many	TRBV28	TRBJ1-4	TRBD1
CAISESVGLGQPQHF	TGTGCCATCAGTGAGTCGGTAGGGTTGGGGCAGCCCCAGCATTTT	NA	TRBV10-3	TRBJ1-5	NA
CASSRLFRGNEQFF	TGTGCCAGCAGTCGGTTATTTCGGGGAAATGAGCAGTTCTTC	NA	TRBV12-3/TRBV12-4	TRBJ2-1	NA